The 24 T cell receptor beta chains in this list originate from one sample, sequenced in a study of cytomegalovirus exposure and HLA in healthy donors. Researchers ran the PCR with 60 Vbeta and 13 Jbeta primers. Assay: immunoSEQ multiplex PCR; the TCRdb copy retains only in-frame clones and omits some. The data contain some 180,000 clones, more than 85% of them seen just once; the ten biggest clones take up about 0.23%. The sequenced material came from PBMCs. The receptors derive from a girl in the first two years of life in good health and CMV-seronegative.

The chain has TRBV19 and TRBJ2-2, with 8 bases aligning to TRBD1. Germline V gives CDR1 LNHDA, CDR2 SQIVND (reference sequence). J lost 5 bases, V lost 11 bases, and 10 bases had no gene match. The CDR3 covers 14 residues. The CDR3 coding sequence is TGTGCCTCCCGAGACAGGGGTTGGACCGGGGAGCTGTTTTTT. Translation: CASRDRGWTGELFF.

The chain is built from TRBV27 and TRBJ2-7; TRBD2 matches 7 bases. CDR1 and CDR2 from the germline V gene are MNHEY and SMNVEV (reference sequence). There are 17 residues in the CDR3. J lost 1 base, V lost 0 bases, and 9 bases had no gene match. In DNA, the CDR3 is TGTGCCAGCAGTTTATCTGGGGGGGGTGCAGGGTCCTACGAGCAGTACTTC. It is translated as CASSLSGGGAGSYEQYF.

This clone was seen once. This sequence joins TRBV4-1 and TRBJ2-1; D gene uncertain. V lost 0 bases and J lost 5, with 8 bases in between. The length of the CDR3 is 14 residues. CDR1 is MGHRA, CDR2 YSYEKL, per germline. In DNA form, the CDR3 reads TGCGCCAGCAGCCAAGAATTCTCAGACAATGAGCAGTTCTTC. Protein: CASSQEFSDNEQFF.

The CDR3 reads CASSPRQGSPHGYTF. The CDR3 nucleotides read TGTGCCAGCAGCCCCAGACAGGGAAGCCCGCATGGCTACACCTTC. This rearrangement joins TRBV7-9 to TRBJ1-2, with 7 bases matching TRBD1. V trimming: 5 bases; J trimming: 6 bases; junction bases outside the gene matches: 12. CDR1 and CDR2 from the germline V gene are SEHNR and FQNEAQ (reference sequence). This CDR3 spans 15 amino acids.

This clone appeared a single time. The chain recombines TRBV21-1 with TRBJ1-1; TRBD1 reflects the table's D call only, with no check against the DNA. TRBV21-1 is a recognized pseudogene. This CDR3 region has 14 residues. CDR3 in amino acids: CASTLDRLNTEAFF. CDR3 bases: TGTGCCAGCACCTTGGACAGGCTGAACACTGAAGCTTTCTTT.

This clone came up a few times. The chain recombines TRBV27 with TRBJ2-7, with 7 nucleotides matching TRBD2. The length of the CDR3 is 15 residues. V was pared by 0 bases and J by 2 bases, with 4 bases of the junction left unmatched. Germline loops: CDR1 MNHEY, CDR2 SMNVEV (reference sequence). DNA of the CDR3: TGTGCCAGCAGTTTATCGGGGGGGGATACCTACGAGCAGTACTTC. Amino acid sequence: CASSLSGGDTYEQYF.

As for this clone: Other nucleotide sequences from this sample produce the same CDR3. V usage is TRBV5-6 and J usage is TRBJ1-2; weak D call: TRBD1 (6 bases). Germline V gene sequence: CDR1 SGHDT, CDR2 YYEEEE. Trimming stripped 3 bases from V and 3 bases from J, with 9 bases between. The CDR3 loop spans 13 amino acids. The CDR3 region is CASSYRADYGYTF. The CDR3 DNA follows: TGTGCCAGCAGCTACAGGGCAGACTATGGCTACACCTTC.

The chain carries TRBV7-9 and TRBJ2-7; D gene unclear. CDR3 size: 12 residues. Between the trimmed V and J ends, which lost 8 bases and 3 bases, there was a span of 11 bases. Germline V gene data show CDR1 as SEHNR and CDR2 as FQNEAQ (reference sequence). DNA of the CDR3: TGTGCCAGCCTACCGGTCGGCTACGAGCAGTACTTC. Its protein is CASLPVGYEQYF. Using reference TRBV7-9 and TRBJ2-7 for the parts outside the CDR3, the full variable domain is DTGVSQNPRHKITKRGQNVTFRCDPISEHNRLYWYRQTLGQGPEFLTYFQNEAQLEKSRLLSDRFSAERPKGSFSTLEIQRTEQGDSAMYLCASLPVGYEQYFGPGTRLTVT.

This clone was counted a single time. V usage is TRBV4-3 and J usage is TRBJ2-7; D is unresolved. The germline CDR1 and CDR2 sequences are LGHNA and YSLEER. Trimming took 1 base from V and 2 from J, leaving 18 bases between them. The CDR3 runs 17 residues. CDR3 bases: TGCGCCAGCAGCCAAGCTCTCCGACACACAGAAACCTACGAGCAGTACTTC. Translation: CASSQALRHTETYEQYF.

The chain combines TRBV5-4 with TRBJ1-2; D is unclear. The CDR3 spans 14 residues. Trimming removed 0 bases at V and 4 bases at J, with 10 bases between. The germline V gene has CDR1 SGHNT and CDR2 YYREEE (reference sequence). The CDR3 bases are TGTGCCAGCAGCTTGGTTCAGGAAGTCTATGGCTACACCTTC. Residues: CASSLVQEVYGYTF.

As for this clone: One end of the junction does not line up with germline, which may come from a read error. The rearrangement joins TRBV7-9 to TRBJ1-3, with D possibly TRBD1 on 6 matching bases. The CDR3 runs to 15 residues. Germline V gene data show CDR1 as SEHNR and CDR2 as FQNEAQ (reference sequence). CDR3 protein: CSSSGNRVSGNTIYF. CDR3 bases: TGTTCCAGCAGCGGAAACAGGGTCTCTGGAAACACCATATATTTT.

The J gene is TRBJ2-7, the V gene TRBV30; TRBD2 aligns across 9 bases. The V and J ends lost 0 bases and 3 bases, in that order; junction bases with no gene match: 9. In germline, CDR1 is GTSNPN, CDR2 SVGIG (reference sequence). This CDR3 is built from 16 residues. CDR3 in amino acids: CAWSVNGGRGNYEQYF. The CDR3 DNA is TGTGCCTGGAGTGTGAACGGCGGGAGGGGAAACTACGAGCAGTACTTC.

V usage is TRBV19 and J usage is TRBJ2-1, with 7 bases matching TRBD2. Trimming removed 4 bases from V and 7 bases from J; junction bases left unmatched: 7. This CDR3 contains 14 residues. Germline assignment: CDR1 LNHDA and CDR2 SQIVND (reference sequence). CDR3 amino acids: CASSRWDYRNEQFF. The CDR3 DNA reads TGTGCCAGTAGTAGATGGGACTACAGAAATGAGCAGTTCTTC.

This chain connects TRBV9 to TRBJ2-5; possible D gene TRBD2, 6 bases. The V and J ends lost 0 bases and 5 bases respectively, with 11 bases between them. The CDR3 consists of 14 residues. Germline CDR1 is SGDLS and CDR2 is YYNGEE. CDR3 residues: CASSVGGEEETQYF. As DNA, the CDR3 is TGTGCCAGCAGCGTAGGGGGGGAAGAGGAGACCCAGTACTTC.

The chain has TRBV30 and TRBJ2-3; no reliable D call. Germline V gene lookup returns CDR1 GTSNPN and CDR2 SVGIG (reference sequence). V gave up 0 bases and J gave up 2 bases, with 6 bases separating them. CDR3 size: 13 residues. In nucleotides, the CDR3 is TGTGCCTGGAGTGTACGAGTCACAGATACGCAGTATTTT. It codes for CAWSVRVTDTQYF.

The count of this clone is one. This chain connects TRBV6-5 to TRBJ1-6, with D unresolved. V was trimmed by 3 bases and J by 7 bases, leaving 13 bases between them. The CDR3 has 15 amino acids. Germline lookup yields CDR1 MNHEY and CDR2 SVGAGI. CDR3: CASSYRVLENSPLHF. For the CDR3, the DNA is TGTGCCAGCAGTTATCGCGTTTTAGAAAATTCACCCCTCCACTTT.

The chain recombines TRBV27 with TRBJ2-5; D is possibly TRBD1 (6 bases). TRBJ2-7 matches the DNA end more closely, so the J call is doubtful. This CDR3 spans 14 amino acids. The germline gives CDR1 MNHEY, CDR2 SMNVEV (reference sequence). Here the CDR3 reads CASSLSVGGIEQYF. Here the CDR3 DNA reads TGTGCCAGCAGTTTATCGGTAGGGGGTATCGAGCAGTACTTC.

The rearrangement uses TRBV10-3 and TRBJ2-1, with 7 nucleotides matching TRBD2. After removal of 6 bases from V and 5 bases from J, the junction contained 4 bases not matched to a gene. The CDR3 totals 13 residues. The germline CDR1 and CDR2 sequences are ENHRY and SYGVKD. CDR3 residues: CAIRPSGDNEQFF. The CDR3 nucleotides are TGTGCCATCAGGCCTAGCGGAGACAATGAGCAGTTCTTC.

The chain uses TRBV29-1 and TRBJ1-1; 7 positions agree with TRBD1. CDR3 length: 12 residues. V dropped 6 bases and J dropped 5; count of bases not matched to a gene: 6. Germline V gene sequence: CDR1 SQVTM, CDR2 ANQGSEA. The CDR3 here is CSVKGARTEAFF. The CDR3 DNA sequence: TGCAGCGTGAAGGGGGCCCGTACTGAAGCTTTCTTT.

As concerns this clone: Germline is not matched at one junction end, which may reflect a read error. This chain connects TRBV5-6 to TRBJ1-2; 7 positions match TRBD1. This CDR3 contains 15 residues. Germline V lookup: CDR1 SGHDT, CDR2 YYEEEE. CDR3 nucleotide sequence: TGTGCCAGCAGCTTGAAAGGGGGCACCGCCTATCGCTACACCTTC. Protein product: CASSLKGGTAYRYTF. The full variable domain, in which reference TRBV5-6 and TRBJ1-2 provide the parts outside the CDR3, is DAGVTQSPTHLIKTRGQQVTLRCSPKSGHDTVSWYQQALGQGPQFIFQYYEEEERQRGNFPDRFSGHQFPNYSSELNVNALLLGDSALYLCASSLKGGTAYRYTFGSGTRLTVV.

The CDR3 DNA reads TGTGCCAGCTTGAGTCAGGGGCCCGATGAAAAACTGTTTTTT. Protein: CASLSQGPDEKLFF. This chain links TRBV7-9 with TRBJ1-4; the D gene is possibly TRBD1 (6 bases). The CDR3 runs to 14 residues. V lost 8 bases, J lost 6 bases, and 16 bases lay in between. From germline, CDR1 is SEHNR and CDR2 FQNEAQ (reference sequence).

The rearrangement links TRBV2 to TRBJ1-1; 7 positions agree with TRBD1. The CDR3 totals 14 residues. Germline loops: CDR1 SNHLY, CDR2 FYNNEI. Trimming took 5 bases from V and 0 from J; bases not matched to a gene: 3. CDR3: CASSSGGMNTEAFF. CDR3 sequence (DNA): TGTGCCAGCAGTTCAGGGGGGATGAACACTGAAGCTTTCTTT.

The rearrangement joins TRBV7-9 to TRBJ2-1; maybe TRBD1 (6 bases). CDR3 length equals 13 residues. Germline assignment: CDR1 SEHNR and CDR2 FQNEAQ (reference sequence). V lost 5 bases, J lost 6 bases, and 11 bases lay in between. The chain's CDR3 is CASSPTGTNEQFF. In nucleotides, the CDR3 is TGTGCCAGCAGCCCCACAGGGACCAATGAGCAGTTCTTC.

The CDR3 protein is CAWSFGSYEQYF. CDR3 sequence (DNA): TGTGCCTGGAGTTTCGGGTCCTACGAGCAGTACTTC. The chain recombines TRBV30 with TRBJ2-7; D is unresolved. The length of the CDR3 is 12 residues. Per the germline V gene, CDR1 is GTSNPN and CDR2 is SVGIG (reference sequence). Trimming shortened V by 2 bases and J by 1 base, and 6 bases separated the two germline ends.